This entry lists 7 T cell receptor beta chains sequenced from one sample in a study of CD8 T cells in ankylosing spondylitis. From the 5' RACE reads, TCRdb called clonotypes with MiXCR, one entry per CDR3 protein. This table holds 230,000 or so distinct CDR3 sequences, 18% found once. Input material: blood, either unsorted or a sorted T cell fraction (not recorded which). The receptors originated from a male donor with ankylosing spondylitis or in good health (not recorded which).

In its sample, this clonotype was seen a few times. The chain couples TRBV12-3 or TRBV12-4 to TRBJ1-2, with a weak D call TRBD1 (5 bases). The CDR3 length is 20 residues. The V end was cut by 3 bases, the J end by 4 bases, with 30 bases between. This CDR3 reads CASSFAKTGTDAPVSYGYTF. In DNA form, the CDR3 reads TGTGCCAGCAGTTTCGCCAAAACCGGGACCGACGCACCGGTTAGCTATGGCTACACCTTC.

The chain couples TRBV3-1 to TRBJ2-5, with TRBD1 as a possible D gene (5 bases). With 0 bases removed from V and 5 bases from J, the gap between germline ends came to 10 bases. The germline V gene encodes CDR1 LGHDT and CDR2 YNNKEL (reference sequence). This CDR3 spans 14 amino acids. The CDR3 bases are TGTGCCAGCAGCCAAGATTGGGGCGCCGAGACCCAGTACTTC. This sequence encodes CASSQDWGAETQYF.

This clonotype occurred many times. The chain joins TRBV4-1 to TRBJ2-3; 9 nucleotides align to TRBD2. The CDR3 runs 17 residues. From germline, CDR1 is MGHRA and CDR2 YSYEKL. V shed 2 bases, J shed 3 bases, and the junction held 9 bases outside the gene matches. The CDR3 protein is CASSQLTSAGGTDTQYF. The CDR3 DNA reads TGCGCCAGCAGCCAACTCACCTCAGCGGGAGGAACAGATACGCAGTATTTT.

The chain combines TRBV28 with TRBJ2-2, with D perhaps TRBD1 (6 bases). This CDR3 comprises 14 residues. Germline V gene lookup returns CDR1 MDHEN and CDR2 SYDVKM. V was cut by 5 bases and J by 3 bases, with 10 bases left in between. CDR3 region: CASSVDRYTGELFF. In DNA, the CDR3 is TGTGCCAGCAGTGTGGACAGATACACCGGGGAGCTGTTTTTT.

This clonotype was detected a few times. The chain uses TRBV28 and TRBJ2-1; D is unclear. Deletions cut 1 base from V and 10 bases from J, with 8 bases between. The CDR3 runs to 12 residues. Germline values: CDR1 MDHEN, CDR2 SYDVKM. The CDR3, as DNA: TGTGCCAGCAGTTTATCTGGGCGGGAGCAGTTCTTC. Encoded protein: CASSLSGREQFF.

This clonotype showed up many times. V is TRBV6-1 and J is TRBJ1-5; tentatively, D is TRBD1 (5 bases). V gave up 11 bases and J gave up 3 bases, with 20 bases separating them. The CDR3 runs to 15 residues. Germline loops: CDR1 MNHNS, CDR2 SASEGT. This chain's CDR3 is CAVPRARVYNQPQHF. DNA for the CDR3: TGTGCCGTCCCACGAGCCAGGGTGTACAATCAGCCCCAGCATTTT.

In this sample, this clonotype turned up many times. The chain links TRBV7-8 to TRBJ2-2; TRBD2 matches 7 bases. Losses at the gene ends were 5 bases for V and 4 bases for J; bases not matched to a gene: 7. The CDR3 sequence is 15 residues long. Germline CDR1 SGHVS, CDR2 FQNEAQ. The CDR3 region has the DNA TGTGCCAGCAGCCCCGTGGCGGGAGTCACCGGGGAGCTGTTTTTT. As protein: CASSPVAGVTGELFF.